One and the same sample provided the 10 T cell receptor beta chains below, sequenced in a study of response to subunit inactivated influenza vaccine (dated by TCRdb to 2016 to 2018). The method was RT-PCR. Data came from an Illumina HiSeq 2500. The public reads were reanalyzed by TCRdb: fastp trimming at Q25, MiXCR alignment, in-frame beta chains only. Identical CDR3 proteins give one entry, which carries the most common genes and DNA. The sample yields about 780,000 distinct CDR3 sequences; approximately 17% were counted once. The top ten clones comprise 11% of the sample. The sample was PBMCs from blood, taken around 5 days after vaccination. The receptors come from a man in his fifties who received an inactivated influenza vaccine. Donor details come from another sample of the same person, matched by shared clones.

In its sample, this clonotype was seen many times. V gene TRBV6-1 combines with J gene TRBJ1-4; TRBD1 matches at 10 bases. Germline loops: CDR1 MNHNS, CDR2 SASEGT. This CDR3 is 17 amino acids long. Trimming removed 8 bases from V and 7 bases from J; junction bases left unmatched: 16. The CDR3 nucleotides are TGTGCCAGCTGGGGGGGACAGGGGTCTTCCCGGGCTGAAAAACTGTTTTTT. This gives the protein CASWGGQGSSRAEKLFF.

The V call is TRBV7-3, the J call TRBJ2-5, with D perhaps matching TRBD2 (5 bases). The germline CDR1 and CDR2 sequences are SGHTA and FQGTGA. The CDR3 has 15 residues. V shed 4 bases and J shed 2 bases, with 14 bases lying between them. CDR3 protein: CASSSLGEPQETQYF. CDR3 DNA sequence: TGTGCCAGCAGCTCCCTCGGGGAGCCTCAAGAGACCCAGTACTTC.

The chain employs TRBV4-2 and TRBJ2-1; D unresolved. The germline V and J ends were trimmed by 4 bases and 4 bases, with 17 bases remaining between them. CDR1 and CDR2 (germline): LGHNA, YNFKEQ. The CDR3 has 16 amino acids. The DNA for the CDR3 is TGTGCCAGCAGCCCAACGGAAGTAGCCGGGTACAATGAGCAGTTCTTC. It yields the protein CASSPTEVAGYNEQFF.

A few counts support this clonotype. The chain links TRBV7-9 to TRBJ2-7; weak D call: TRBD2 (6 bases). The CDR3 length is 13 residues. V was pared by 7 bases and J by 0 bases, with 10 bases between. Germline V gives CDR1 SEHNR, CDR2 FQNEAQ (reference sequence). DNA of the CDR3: TGTGCCAGCACTTGGGACTTCTCCTACGAGCAGTACTTC. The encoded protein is CASTWDFSYEQYF.

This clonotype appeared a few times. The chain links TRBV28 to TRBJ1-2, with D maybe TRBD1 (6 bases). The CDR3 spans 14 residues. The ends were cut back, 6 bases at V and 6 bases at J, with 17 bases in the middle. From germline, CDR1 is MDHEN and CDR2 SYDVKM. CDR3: CASSPGAPSNGYTF. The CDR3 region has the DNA TGTGCCAGCAGCCCAGGGGCGCCTAGTAATGGCTACACCTTC.

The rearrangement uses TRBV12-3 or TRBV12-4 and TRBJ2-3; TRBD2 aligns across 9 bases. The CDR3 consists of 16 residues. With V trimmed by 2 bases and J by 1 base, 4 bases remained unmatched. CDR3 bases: TGTGCCAGCAGTTTATCTTGGACTAGCGGCACAGATACGCAGTATTTT. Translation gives CASSLSWTSGTDTQYF.

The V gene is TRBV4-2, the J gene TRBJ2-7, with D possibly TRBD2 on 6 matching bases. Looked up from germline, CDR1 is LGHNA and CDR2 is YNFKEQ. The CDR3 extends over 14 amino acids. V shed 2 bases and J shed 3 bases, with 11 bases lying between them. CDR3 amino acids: CASSQYGGSYEQYF. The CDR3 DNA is TGTGCCAGCAGCCAATATGGGGGGAGCTACGAGCAGTACTTC.

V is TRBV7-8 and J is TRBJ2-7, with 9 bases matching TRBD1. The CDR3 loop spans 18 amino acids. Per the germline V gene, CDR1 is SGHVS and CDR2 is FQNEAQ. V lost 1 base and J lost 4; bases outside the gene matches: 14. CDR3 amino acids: CASSLVRIPGQGKYEQYF. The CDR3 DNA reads TGTGCCAGCAGCTTAGTTAGGATCCCGGGACAGGGAAAATACGAGCAGTACTTC.

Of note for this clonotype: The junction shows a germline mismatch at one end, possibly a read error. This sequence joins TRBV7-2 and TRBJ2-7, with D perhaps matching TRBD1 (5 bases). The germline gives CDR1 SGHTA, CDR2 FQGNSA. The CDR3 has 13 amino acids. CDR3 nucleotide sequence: TGTGCCGGCAGCTTACATCAGGGTTACGAGCAGTACTTC. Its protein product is CAGSLHQGYEQYF.

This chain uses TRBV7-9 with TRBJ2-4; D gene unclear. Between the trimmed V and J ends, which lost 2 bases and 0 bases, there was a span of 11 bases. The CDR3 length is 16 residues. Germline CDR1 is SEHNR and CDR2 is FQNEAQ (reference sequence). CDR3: CASSLHSSIAKNIQYF. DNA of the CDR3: TGTGCCAGCAGCTTACACAGCAGCATAGCCAAAAACATTCAGTACTTC.